The TCR beta chain described here comes from a study of T cells in Graves' hyperthyroidism and ophthalmopathy. Study-wide points: With a median lead of approximately 6.4 months before onset, the model predicted ophthalmopathy.

This clonotype was found many times. Its antigen is unidentified. Trimming took 6 bases from V and 7 from J; bases not matched to a gene: 7. This CDR3 spans 12 amino acids. Germline values: CDR1 DFQATT, CDR2 SNEGSKA (reference sequence). Each patient was aged 18 to 65 and had newly diagnosed hyperthyroidism of under 2 months' duration. Amplified regions were TCR beta CDR3 sequences from RNA transcripts. HTBI primers drove first-round RT-PCR of the TCR CDR3. From the multiplex PCR reads, TCRdb called clonotypes with MiXCR, one entry per CDR3 protein. The data hold under 400,000 distinct CDR3 sequences, with 15% to 18% observed a single time.

The sequenced sample consisted of blood. The sequence was obtained from a woman aged 18-35 years with Graves' hyperthyroidism that later progressed to Graves' ophthalmopathy. The chain couples TRBV20-1 to TRBJ2-3; 7 bases line up with TRBD2. The chain's CDR3 is CSACTSENTQYF. DNA of the CDR3: TGCAGTGCGTGTACTAGCGAAAATACGCAGTATTTT.